These T cell receptor beta chains were read from a single sample in a study of cytotoxic CD8 clonotypes in ibrutinib-treated CLL. Clones were sequenced by immunoSEQ multiplex PCR, and TCRdb holds only the in-frame ones, with some missing. The sample has around 250,000 clones, about three quarters seen once. The material was PBMCs, obtained after 24 months of ibrutinib treatment. The receptor source for this set is a human donor with chronic lymphocytic leukemia. CDR3s include the opening cysteine and the closing phenylalanine or tryptophan. D genes are given only for firm matches. For some rows the clone size is stated as once, few or many, or as a class when expanded; others skip it.

j_gene: TRBJ1-1; d_gene: -; abundance: -; v_gene: TRBV15; CDR3nt: TGTGCCACCAGCAGAGATACTGGCAGGGCTAACACTGAAGCTTTCTTT; CDR3aa: CATSRDTGRANTEAFF
j_gene: TRBJ2-3; d_gene: TRBD1; abundance: -; v_gene: TRBV18; CDR3nt: TGTGCCAGCTCACCACCGATGGGCGGACAGGGGCAACCTTCTAGCACAGATACGCAGTATTTT; CDR3aa: CASSPPMGGQGQPSSTDTQYF
j_gene: TRBJ2-7; d_gene: TRBD2; abundance: few; v_gene: TRBV20-1; CDR3nt: TGCAGTGCCCAGCGGGGATTGGCGTACTTC; CDR3aa: CSAQRGLAYF
j_gene: TRBJ1-2; d_gene: -; abundance: -; v_gene: TRBV7-9; CDR3nt: TGTGCCAGCAGCGCCCTCGACCCAGGGGATAGGAGCTACACCTTC; CDR3aa: CASSALDPGDRSYTF
j_gene: TRBJ2-7; d_gene: -; abundance: once; v_gene: TRBV11-1; CDR3nt: TGTGCCAGCAGCTTAGCTTCCCACTACGAGCAGTACTTC; CDR3aa: CASSLASHYEQYF
j_gene: TRBJ2-1; d_gene: TRBD1; abundance: -; v_gene: TRBV7-2; CDR3nt: TGTGCCAGCAGCTTAGCCTCCGGGACAGCGCCCTACAATGAGCAGTTCTTC; CDR3aa: CASSLASGTAPYNEQFF
j_gene: TRBJ2-1; d_gene: -; abundance: -; v_gene: TRBV27; CDR3nt: TGTGCCAGCAAAGGGCCGTACAATGAGCAGTTCTTC; CDR3aa: CASKGPYNEQFF
j_gene: TRBJ2-4; d_gene: -; abundance: -; v_gene: TRBV7-8; CDR3nt: TGTGCCAGCAGCCCAATACCAATAACCGGGAGCGGTGAGGTAGCCAAAAACATTCAGTACTTC; CDR3aa: CASSPIPITGSGEVAKNIQYF
j_gene: TRBJ1-5; d_gene: -; abundance: -; v_gene: TRBV30; CDR3nt: TGTGCCTGGAACCTTGGGGTAGGCAATCAGCCCCAGCATTTT; CDR3aa: CAWNLGVGNQPQHF
j_gene: TRBJ2-7; d_gene: TRBD1; abundance: -; v_gene: TRBV30; CDR3nt: TGTGCCTGGAGGCCCCCGACAGGGCGCCACTACGAGCAGTACTTC; CDR3aa: CAWRPPTGRHYEQYF
j_gene: TRBJ1-1; d_gene: TRBD1; abundance: -; v_gene: TRBV18; CDR3nt: TGTGCCAGCTCACCAATCCAGGGGGGAGCTTTCTTT; CDR3aa: CASSPIQGGAFF
j_gene: TRBJ2-7; d_gene: -; abundance: -; v_gene: TRBV19; CDR3nt: TGTGCCAGTAGGCGTCGCCGGGGTCTCTCCTACGAGCAGTACTTC; CDR3aa: CASRRRRGLSYEQYF
j_gene: TRBJ1-1; d_gene: -; abundance: -; v_gene: TRBV6-5; CDR3nt: TGTGCCAGCAGTGAAACCAGGGTTTTGACTGAAGCTTTCTTT; CDR3aa: CASSETRVLTEAFF